The 28 T cell receptor beta chains below come from one sample, sequenced in a study of OX40 agonist ivuxolimab in advanced cancers. Using immunoSEQ multiplex PCR, the repertoire was profiled, and TCRdb retains in-frame clones only, with some absent. The repertoire has 60,000 to 75,000 clones, 80% to 85% of them found once; the top ten carry 27%. Source: CD4+ or CD8+ T cells sorted from blood, taken in a trial of the OX40 agonist ivuxolimab. These receptors were taken from an adult with an advanced solid tumor such as melanoma, head and neck, liver or kidney cancer.

This chain connects TRBV9 to TRBJ2-7; possible D gene TRBD2, 6 bases. The CDR3 runs 15 residues. Trimming stripped 4 bases from V and 0 bases from J, with 14 bases between. The germline V gene has CDR1 SGDLS and CDR2 YYNGEE. CDR3 amino acids: CASSPRDLSSYEQYF. Written as DNA, the CDR3 is TGTGCCAGCAGCCCCAGGGACTTGAGCTCCTACGAGCAGTACTTC.

The V call is TRBV5-1, the J call TRBJ1-3; TRBD1 is a possible D gene (5 bases). V gave up 0 bases and J gave up 4 bases, with 8 bases separating them. CDR3 length: 14 amino acids. The germline gives CDR1 SGHRS, CDR2 YFSETQ. Here the CDR3 DNA reads TGCGCCAGCAGCTTGGGAGGGGAAGGAAACACCATATATTTT. This gives the protein CASSLGGEGNTIYF.

This clone was detected only once. The genes are TRBV29-1 and TRBJ2-7; no clear D gene. CDR3 size: 13 residues. The germline V gene encodes CDR1 SQVTM and CDR2 ANQGSEA. V lost 6 bases and J 2 bases, leaving 14 bases between the germline ends. The CDR3 sequence: CSVLNVETYEQYF. CDR3 bases: TGCAGCGTATTGAATGTTGAAACCTACGAGCAGTACTTC.

The chain has TRBV11-3 and TRBJ2-3, with D maybe TRBD1 (6 bases). Trimming pared 5 bases from V and 3 bases from J, leaving 12 bases between. The CDR3 consists of 14 residues. Looked up from germline, CDR1 is SGHNT and CDR2 is YENEEA. The CDR3 here is CASSLGQSTDTQYF. The CDR3 nucleotides are TGTGCCAGCAGCCTTGGACAGAGTACAGATACGCAGTATTTT.

DNA for the CDR3: TGTGCCAGCAGTATACAGGGCCTTGAAGCTTTCTTT. As protein: CASSIQGLEAFF. V and J are TRBV2 and TRBJ1-1; D might be TRBD1 (6 bases). CDR3 length equals 12 residues. V was trimmed by 5 bases and J by 7 bases, leaving 11 bases between them. The V gene's germline CDR1 is SNHLY and CDR2 FYNNEI.

This clone was seen repeatedly, ten times or more. The chain combines TRBV4-1 with TRBJ1-5; 9 nucleotides agree with TRBD1. The germline gives CDR1 MGHRA, CDR2 YSYEKL. The V gene end was trimmed by 4 bases and the J gene end by 4 bases; junction bases not matched to a gene: 11. This CDR3 spans 17 amino acids. DNA for the CDR3: TGCGCCAGCAGCCTCATTCCCGGGACAGGGCTGAATCAGCCCCAGCATTTT. This codes for CASSLIPGTGLNQPQHF.

The chain has TRBV7-2 and TRBJ2-3; possible D gene TRBD2, 6 bases. Germline V gene data show CDR1 as SGHTA and CDR2 as FQGNSA. V lost 7 bases to trimming and J lost 5 bases, with 19 bases between them. The length of the CDR3 is 15 residues. The CDR3 is CASIADSGRRDTQYF. CDR3 coding DNA: TGTGCCAGCATTGCCGATAGCGGTCGACGAGATACGCAGTATTTT.

This clone turned up a few times. The J gene is TRBJ1-2, the V gene TRBV18, with D perhaps matching TRBD1 (6 bases). The V and J ends lost 3 bases and 1 base respectively, with 15 bases between them. The CDR3 consists of 16 residues. Germline values: CDR1 KGHSH, CDR2 LQKENI. CDR3 residues: CASSPPTGGLNYGYTF. The DNA of the CDR3 is TGTGCCAGCTCACCGCCCACGGGGGGCCTTAACTATGGCTACACCTTC. The variable domain in full, with the rest retrieved from reference TRBV18 and TRBJ1-2, is NAGVMQNPRHLVRRRGQEARLRCSPMKGHSHVYWYRQLPEEGLKFMVYLQKENIIDESGMPKERFSAEFPKEGPSILRIQQVVRGDSAAYFCASSPPTGGLNYGYTFGSGTRLTVV.

The chain employs TRBV2 and TRBJ2-3; D is possibly TRBD2 (5 bases). The CDR3 has 16 residues. V lost 3 bases and J lost 0, with 13 bases in between. From germline, CDR1 is SNHLY and CDR2 FYNNEI. The CDR3 spells CASSESVGGSTDTQYF. The CDR3 coding sequence is TGTGCCAGCAGTGAGTCGGTCGGAGGAAGCACAGATACGCAGTATTTT.

The J gene is TRBJ2-3, the V gene TRBV7-2; 9 bases line up with TRBD2. J gave up 5 bases and V 5 bases, and 5 bases lay outside the gene matches. In germline, CDR1 is SGHTA, CDR2 FQGNSA. CDR3 length: 14 residues. In DNA, the CDR3 is TGTGCCAGCAGCCGCGGGGGGGCCCAAGATACGCAGTATTTT. It codes for CASSRGGAQDTQYF.

The V call is TRBV5-1, the J call TRBJ1-1, with D possibly matching TRBD1 (6 bases). V lost 0 bases and J 5 bases, leaving 11 bases between the germline ends. This CDR3 is built from 14 residues. Per the germline V gene, CDR1 is SGHRS and CDR2 is YFSETQ. In nucleotides, the CDR3 is TGCGCCAGCAGCTTGGACAGGGTCGGAACTGAAGCTTTCTTT. Translation: CASSLDRVGTEAFF.

The genes are TRBV5-1 and TRBJ2-7; D tentatively reads TRBD1 or TRBD2 (7 bases each). The ends were cut back, 4 bases at V and 6 bases at J, with 11 bases in the middle. The CDR3 consists of 12 residues. The germline CDR1 and CDR2 sequences are SGHRS and YFSETQ. The DNA of the CDR3 is TGCGCCAGCAGCCCAGGGGGGGTCGAGCAGTACTTC. As protein: CASSPGGVEQYF.

The chain joins TRBV2 to TRBJ1-4; TRBD1 aligns across 9 bases. J gave up 8 bases and V 6 bases, and 7 bases lay outside the gene matches. In germline, CDR1 is SNHLY, CDR2 FYNNEI. The CDR3 contains 14 residues. The DNA of the CDR3 is TGTGCCAGCAGCGCACAGGGGGCCTGGGAAAAACTGTTTTTT. This translates into CASSAQGAWEKLFF.

The chain uses TRBV19 and TRBJ2-3; 8 bases line up with TRBD1. V was clipped by 1 base and J by 2 bases; unmatched bases: 2. The CDR3 spans 15 residues. Germline-derived CDR1 and CDR2 are LNHDA and SQIVND (reference sequence). The CDR3 DNA reads TGTGCCAGTAGTATAGGGGGACAGGACACAGATACGCAGTATTTT. Protein: CASSIGGQDTDTQYF.

The chain couples TRBV6-6 to TRBJ1-5; 9 bases are a match to TRBD1. The length of the CDR3 is 15 residues. Germline CDR1 MNHNY, CDR2 SVGAGI (reference sequence). Trimming cost V 5 bases and J 6 bases; bases outside gene matches: 8. The CDR3 nucleotides read TGTGCCAGCAGTAGGGGACAGGGTATTTTTCAGCCCCAGCATTTT. This codes for CASSRGQGIFQPQHF.

V and J are TRBV7-8 and TRBJ1-1; D unresolved. CDR1 SGHVS and CDR2 FQNEAQ come from the germline V gene. Trimming stripped 5 bases from V and 3 bases from J, with 10 bases between. The CDR3 has 13 residues. DNA for the CDR3: TGTGCCAGCAGCCAGATGGAGTACACTGAAGCTTTCTTT. It yields the protein CASSQMEYTEAFF.

The CDR3 loop reads CASSSRDRGRNEKLFF. DNA for the CDR3: TGTGCCAGTAGTTCGCGGGACAGGGGGCGGAATGAAAAACTGTTTTTT. The rearrangement links TRBV19 to TRBJ1-4, with 12 bases lining up with TRBD1. The V segment lost 5 bases and the J segment 5 bases; nucleotides outside the gene matches: 6. The CDR3 contains 16 residues. Germline loops: CDR1 LNHDA, CDR2 SQIVND (reference sequence).

V is TRBV5-1 and J is TRBJ2-3; D uncertain. The CDR3 spans 16 residues. The germline V and J ends were trimmed by 3 bases and 0 bases, with 14 bases remaining between them. Germline V gives CDR1 SGHRS, CDR2 YFSETQ. Here the CDR3 DNA reads TGCGCCAGCAGCTCCCCACGCCTTACTAGCACAGATACGCAGTATTTT. Protein product: CASSSPRLTSTDTQYF.

The chain recombines TRBV7-2 with TRBJ2-2; D is perhaps TRBD1 or TRBD2 (5 bases each). The length of the CDR3 is 16 residues. CDR1 SGHTA and CDR2 FQGNSA come from the germline V gene. V gave up 3 bases and J gave up 3 bases, with 14 bases separating them. The CDR3 spells CASSFQSGAYTGELFF. The CDR3 coding sequence is TGTGCCAGCAGCTTTCAGTCCGGGGCCTACACCGGGGAGCTGTTTTTT.

Comment on this clone: A clone one base away is much larger, so this may be a read error. This sequence joins TRBV7-2 and TRBJ1-5; a weak D match, TRBD1 (5 bases). Trimming pared 5 bases from V and 0 bases from J, leaving 8 bases between. The CDR3 has 14 amino acids. CDR1 is SGHTA, CDR2 FQGNSA, per germline. CDR3: CASSQDSSNQPQHF. CDR3 DNA: TGTGCCAGCAGCCAAGACAGTAGCAATCAGCCCCAGCATTTT. Full variable domain (missing parts from reference TRBV7-2 and TRBJ1-5): GAGVSQSPSNKVTEKGKDVELRCDPISGHTALYWYRQSLGQGLEFLIYFQGNSAPDKSGLPSDRFSAERTGGSVSTLTIQRTQQEDSAVYLCASSQDSSNQPQHFGDGTRLSIL.

J is TRBJ1-6 and V is TRBV27; no definite D call. The CDR3 is 13 residues long. Germline V gives CDR1 MNHEY, CDR2 SMNVEV (reference sequence). The V gene lost 6 bases and the J gene lost 9 bases, with 12 bases spanning the gap. The chain's CDR3 is CASSTQNGSPLHF. CDR3 bases: TGTGCCAGCAGCACCCAGAACGGTTCACCCCTCCACTTT.

This chain links TRBV11-2 with TRBJ1-1; D ambiguous. The CDR3 sequence is 16 residues long. CDR1 and CDR2 from the germline V gene are SGHAT and FQNNGV. Between the trimmed V and J ends, which lost 0 bases and 7 bases, there was a span of 18 bases. DNA for the CDR3: TGTGCCAGCAGCTTAGAGGCGGCAGCCCCGAGCGGTGAAGCTTTCTTT. Translating it yields CASSLEAAAPSGEAFF.

The rearrangement links TRBV12-5 to TRBJ2-1; D is possibly TRBD1 (5 bases). CDR3 size: 17 residues. V dropped 4 bases and J dropped 9 bases, with 25 bases sitting between them. CDR1 is LGHNT and CDR2 is FRNRAP in the germline V gene. The CDR3, as DNA: TGTGCTAGTGGTTCGTCAATACAGGTGTTCCTAGAAGGTGAGCAGTTCTTC. It specifies CASGSSIQVFLEGEQFF.

V usage is TRBV19 and J usage is TRBJ2-7; 11 nucleotides match TRBD1. This CDR3 region has 14 residues. V dropped 4 bases and J dropped 7; count of bases not matched to a gene: 6. Germline V gene lookup returns CDR1 LNHDA and CDR2 SQIVND (reference sequence). CDR3 DNA: TGTGCCAGTAGTAGCGGACAGGGGGCCGGGGAGCAGTACTTC. Encoded protein: CASSSGQGAGEQYF.

The chain links TRBV18 to TRBJ1-1; D ambiguous. This CDR3 is 14 amino acids long. CDR1 is KGHSH, CDR2 LQKENI, per germline. The V end lost 2 bases, the J end lost 0 bases, and 7 bases lay between the germline ends. The CDR3: CASSPNFMNTEAFF. The CDR3 nucleotides read TGTGCCAGCTCACCAAATTTCATGAACACTGAAGCTTTCTTT.

This clone has only a few counts. The chain recombines TRBV30 with TRBJ1-1, with 9 bases that match TRBD1. Germline values: CDR1 GTSNPN, CDR2 SVGIG (reference sequence). The CDR3 loop spans 14 amino acids. The V and J ends lost 4 bases and 3 bases, in that order; junction bases with no gene match: 6. The chain's CDR3 is CAWTRDRVDTEAFF. Here the CDR3 DNA reads TGTGCCTGGACCCGGGACAGGGTGGACACTGAAGCTTTCTTT.

J is TRBJ2-3 and V is TRBV7-9, with a tentative D call TRBD2 (5 bases). CDR3 length equals 14 residues. Trimming removed 2 bases at V and 1 base at J, with 7 bases between. The germline gives CDR1 SEHNR, CDR2 FQNEAQ (reference sequence). DNA of the CDR3: TGTGCCAGCAGCTTACACGGGGGCACAGATACGCAGTATTTT. Its translation is CASSLHGGTDTQYF.

This chain joins TRBV4-2 and TRBJ1-2; D is unclear. The CDR3 spans 11 residues. Trimming cost V 3 bases and J 4 bases, with 3 bases left between them. Per germline, CDR1 LGHNA and CDR2 YNFKEQ. The DNA of the CDR3 is TGTGCCAGCAGCCACCTCTATGGCTACACCTTC. It is translated as CASSHLYGYTF.